This TCR beta chain comes out of a study of blood T cell repertoires in COVID-19. About the research overall: COVID-19 samples collected from the United States, Italy and Spain covered acute and convalescent phases. Sources were T cells, B-cell-depleted T cells, or PBMCs; the material itself was cDNA or gDNA.

Methods used by the authors: Amplification of reference gene primers was used by the study to estimate nucleated cell counts. Profiling relied on immunoSEQ multiplex PCR, and the TCRdb table lists in-frame clones only, not all of them. V and J calls and clone size come straight from that table; D and trimming were deduced from the DNA. Found here are some 150,000 clones, 80% to 90% of them singletons; the top ten hold around 1.6%. Germline CDR1 and CDR2: SGHTA and FQGNSA. The V segment lost 7 bases and the J segment 1 base; nucleotides outside the gene matches: 6. The CDR3 covers 15 residues. Sequencing was carried out using peripheral blood. The chain combines TRBV7-2 with TRBJ2-7; TRBD1 agrees at 11 bases. The sequence came from a woman aged 45-65 years with acute or convalescent COVID-19. The CDR3 DNA is TGTGCCAGCATCCGGGACAGGGGGTTTTCCTACGAGCAGTACTTC. This codes for CASIRDRGFSYEQYF.